This T cell receptor (beta chain) was sequenced in a study of blood T cell repertoires in COVID-19. The V gene lost 1 base and the J gene lost 8 bases, with 17 bases spanning the gap. This CDR3 spans 16 amino acids. Germline loops: CDR1 LNHNV, CDR2 YYDKDF (reference sequence). Generated by immunoSEQ multiplex PCR, the TCRdb table keeps only in-frame clones and is missing some. The sample comprises around 150,000 clones, roughly 80% of which are singletons, and around 10% rests with the top ten. This sequence originates from a man between 50 and 59 years old who had recovered from COVID-19. V is TRBV15 and J is TRBJ1-4, with D maybe TRBD1 (6 bases). The sequencing sample was made of PBMCs or T cells enriched from blood (not recorded which). CDR3: CATSRGGGGGEEKLFF. The DNA of the CDR3 is TGTGCCACCAGCAGAGGGGGGGGCGGGGGCGAGGAAAAACTGTTTTTT.